This section outlines one T cell receptor beta chain sequence together with its context. Its antigen has not been determined. No much larger clone exists at a distance of one base, and base qualities are not known. The method behind the library was 5' RACE. Sequencing was performed on an Illumina HiSeq 2000. Template switching introduced a universal primer binding site; the final cDNA contained a unique molecular identifier, enabling accurate counting of TCR cDNA molecules. Specific primers in the conserved constant-segment region were used to synthesize first-strand cDNA for the TCR alpha and beta chains. Each cDNA library was double barcoded, with a SMART-Mk sample barcode plus Illumina barcodes, to control for contamination. TruSeq adapter sequences and Illumina sample barcodes were added in two successive PCR steps. The TCR alpha and beta cDNA libraries were sequenced on the Illumina HiSeq platform using custom primers. Per the original workflow: Unique molecular identifiers were extracted from raw reads with MiGEC, and CDR3 positions were determined with MiXCR. Recombination models were inferred per individual with the repgenHMM and IGoR tools using an EM algorithm. Shared clonotype analysis was performed with the tcR package in R, normalizing sharing by the product of cloneset sizes. To study raw recombination without the effects of thymic and clonal selection, out-of-frame nonproductive sequences were analyzed. The public reads were reanalyzed by TCRdb: fastp trimming at Q25, MiXCR alignment, in-frame beta chains only. Each record represents a unique CDR3 protein, reported with the most common genes and DNA among its rows. Here the V and J calls rest on TCRdb's processing, not on the authors' analysis. This sample lists around 650,000 distinct CDR3 sequences; around 7.4% were detected once. Roughly 1.5% of the sample lies in the top ten.

Every donor was a healthy Caucasian. The twin cohort comprised three pairs of female monozygotic twins, all aged roughly 18 to 30 years. RNA for TCR libraries was isolated from peripheral blood mononuclear cells. The record originates from a study of identical twins (dated by TCRdb to the mid-2010s). Broadly, across the study: To test whether fetal clonotypes persist, this study deep-sequenced TCR alpha and beta repertoires from monozygotic twins, from unrelated adults of various ages, and from cord blood. Replicate twin experiments were performed at different times using different library preparation protocols to rule out contamination.

General conclusions and limits of the study: Recombination models systematically underestimated out-of-frame TCR alpha sharing in monozygotic twins but agreed with sharing between unrelated individuals. Fewer insertions were carried by abundant cord blood beta clonotypes; a weaker similar trend was observed in young adult naive repertoires, while no such trend was observed in memory repertoires. The excess sharing between twins in beta out-of-frame sequences was weaker because fewer shared sequences reduced the signal-to-noise ratio. Compared with coincidental sharing between unrelated individuals, out-of-frame TCR alpha sequences shared between twins showed an excess of sequences with low generation probability. Zero-insertion analyses could be partly confounded by invariant T cells such as MAIT and iNKT, although diverse VJ usage argued against such confounding for most clonotypes. Conclusions relied on cross-sectional statistical analysis, since the same donors could not be followed over many years.

V was cut back by 3 bases and J by 1 base, leaving a gap of 9 bases between them. The CDR3 runs 14 residues from the cysteine to the phenylalanine. CDR3 DNA is the only sequence kept; it has 42 bases, read in frame from the first base. For CDR1 and CDR2, the germline V gene lists SGHDT and YYEEEE. A further study also used this sample, focusing on yellow fever vaccine responses in identical twins. The second study also describes: The T cell response to vaccination in identical twins was reported by the authors to appear partly convergent and partly personalized. Focusing on identical twins, the study followed the T cell clones that responded to the vaccine, and did so with precision.

This sequence originates from a woman aged 18-35 years in good health. Sequences were obtained from PBMCs. The rearranged chain carries TRBV5-6 and TRBJ2-3; the D gene identity is not certain. The CDR3 has the sequence CASSSASGTDTQYF. The nucleotide sequence is given as TGTGCCAGCAGCTCCGCTTCGGGCACAGATACGCAGTATTTT.